This T cell receptor (beta chain) was sequenced for a study of blood T cell repertoires in COVID-19. Study overall: Specimens from acute and convalescent COVID-19 originated in the United States, Italy and Spain. In each case, the material was cDNA or gDNA derived from T cells, B-cell-depleted T cells, or PBMCs.

In the original processing: Amplification of reference gene primers was used by the study to estimate nucleated cell counts. Sequencing was performed with immunoSEQ multiplex PCR; in TCRdb, only in-frame clones are kept and a portion is missing. That table is the source of V, J and clone size, and D and trimming were worked out from the DNA. Here the sample spans around 230,000 clones, approximately 81% being singletons. The CDR3 has 13 residues. Germline CDR1 and CDR2: MNHEY and SVGEGT. V shed 7 bases and J shed 2 bases, with 11 bases lying between them. The chain is built from TRBV6-2 or TRBV6-3 and TRBJ1-1; D remains unclear. The specimen was peripheral blood. The sequence came from a woman older than 75 with acute or convalescent COVID-19. The CDR3 loop reads CASNPGLNTEAFF. The CDR3 bases are TGTGCCAGCAACCCGGGCCTTAACACTGAAGCTTTCTTT.